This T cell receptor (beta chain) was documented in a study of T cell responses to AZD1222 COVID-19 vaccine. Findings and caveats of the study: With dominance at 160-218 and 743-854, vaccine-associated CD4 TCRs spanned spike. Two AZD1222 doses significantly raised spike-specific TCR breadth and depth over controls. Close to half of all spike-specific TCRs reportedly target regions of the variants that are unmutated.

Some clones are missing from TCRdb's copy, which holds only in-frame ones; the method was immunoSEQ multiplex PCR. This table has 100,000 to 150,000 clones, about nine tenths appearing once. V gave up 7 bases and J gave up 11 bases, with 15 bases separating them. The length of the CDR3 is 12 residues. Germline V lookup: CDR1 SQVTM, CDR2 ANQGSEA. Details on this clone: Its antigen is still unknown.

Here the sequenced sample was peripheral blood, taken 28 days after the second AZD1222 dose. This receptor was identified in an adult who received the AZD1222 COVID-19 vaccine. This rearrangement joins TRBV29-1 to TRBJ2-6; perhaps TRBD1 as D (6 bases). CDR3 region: CSDKTGSDVLTF. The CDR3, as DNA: TGCAGCGATAAGACAGGTTCAGACGTCCTGACTTTC.